One sample yielded the 27 T cell receptor beta chains listed below, sequenced in a study of T cell responses to AZD1222 COVID-19 vaccine. Here immunoSEQ multiplex PCR was the method, and the copy in TCRdb shows in-frame clones only, minus some. Among 45,000 to 60,000 clones listed, around nine tenths were seen once. The sample consisted of peripheral blood, taken on day 0 of AZD1222 vaccination. Receptors were obtained from an adult in good health.

This chain connects TRBV9 to TRBJ2-5; no clear D. Germline values: CDR1 SGDLS, CDR2 YYNGEE. V was pared by 0 bases and J by 2 bases, with 5 bases between. This CDR3 comprises 13 residues. CDR3 sequence reads: CASSVADQETQYF. Here the CDR3 DNA reads TGTGCCAGCAGCGTAGCGGATCAAGAGACCCAGTACTTC.

V is TRBV7-3 and J is TRBJ2-1, with 8 nucleotides matching TRBD1. The CDR3 runs 15 residues. From germline, CDR1 is SGHTA and CDR2 FQGTGA. V gave up 5 bases and J gave up 4 bases; unmatched junction bases: 7. The CDR3 region is CASSPRTGPYNEQFF. The CDR3 region has the DNA TGTGCCAGCAGCCCACGGACAGGGCCATACAATGAGCAGTTCTTC.

The V call is TRBV30, the J call TRBJ2-2; D call uncertain. This CDR3 spans 14 amino acids. V gave up 5 bases and J gave up 4 bases, with 14 bases separating them. Germline V gene sequence: CDR1 GTSNPN, CDR2 SVGIG (reference sequence). This CDR3 reads CAWDGPLPTGELFF. Here the CDR3 DNA reads TGTGCCTGGGACGGACCTCTTCCCACCGGGGAGCTGTTTTTT.

The chain is built from TRBV5-5 and TRBJ1-4; the D is unclear. The V end lost 1 base, the J end lost 0 bases, and 10 bases lay between the germline ends. Germline-derived CDR1 and CDR2 are SGHKS and YYEKEE (reference sequence). The CDR3 sequence is 16 residues long. The CDR3 loop is CASSLRHLATNEKLFF. In DNA, the CDR3 is TGTGCCAGCAGCTTGCGACACCTTGCAACTAATGAAAAACTGTTTTTT.

The V call is TRBV5-6, the J call TRBJ1-1; no definite D call. Germline assignment: CDR1 SGHDT and CDR2 YYEEEE. V was pared by 4 bases and J by 1 base, with 5 bases between. The CDR3 is 12 residues long. The CDR3 spells CASSLANTEAFF. The CDR3 DNA is TGTGCCAGCAGCCTGGCGAACACTGAAGCTTTCTTT.

The rearrangement links TRBV19 to TRBJ1-5; D is unresolved. Per the germline V gene, CDR1 is LNHDA and CDR2 is SQIVND (reference sequence). The V and J ends lost 4 bases and 8 bases respectively, with 12 bases between them. The CDR3 is 13 amino acids. The CDR3: CASSSSDPEPQHF. CDR3 in DNA: TGTGCCAGTAGTAGTTCGGACCCTGAGCCCCAGCATTTT.

The chain couples TRBV19 to TRBJ2-7; D is possibly TRBD2 (6 bases). From germline, CDR1 is LNHDA and CDR2 SQIVND (reference sequence). V was cut by 0 bases and J by 6 bases, with 15 bases left in between. The CDR3 runs to 15 residues. The CDR3 nucleotides read TGTGCCAGTAGTATAGAGCGGGGCCCTCCGGGCGAGCAGTACTTC. Translation: CASSIERGPPGEQYF.

This chain links TRBV18 with TRBJ1-1; no definite D call. CDR1 is KGHSH and CDR2 is LQKENI in the germline V gene. The ends were cut back, 3 bases at V and 5 bases at J, with 16 bases in the middle. The CDR3 loop spans 15 amino acids. The CDR3 coding sequence is TGTGCCAGCTCACCGTACGGAGGTGGGAGGACTGAAGCTTTCTTT. Encoded protein: CASSPYGGGRTEAFF.

V is TRBV7-2 and J is TRBJ2-7; D possibly corresponds to TRBD2 (5 bases). V was shortened by 6 bases and J by 0 bases, with 15 bases between the two germline ends. Germline CDR1 is SGHTA and CDR2 is FQGNSA. The CDR3 totals 15 residues. The CDR3 is CASSVGSMGSYEQYF. The CDR3 DNA is TGTGCCAGCAGTGTTGGGAGCATGGGCTCCTACGAGCAGTACTTC.

The chain is built from TRBV7-9 and TRBJ1-1; 7 bases fit TRBD1. V lost 4 bases, J lost 1 base, and 9 bases stayed unmatched. Germline CDR1 reads SEHNR; CDR2 reads FQNEAQ (reference sequence). The CDR3 covers 16 residues. CDR3 in amino acids: CASSSKMTGSNTEAFF. For the CDR3, the DNA is TGTGCCAGCAGCTCGAAGATGACAGGGTCGAACACTGAAGCTTTCTTT.

The chain combines TRBV2 with TRBJ1-2; unclear D gene. Trimming removed 2 bases from V and 1 base from J, with 5 bases in between. CDR1 and CDR2 (germline): SNHLY, FYNNEI. This CDR3 contains 13 residues. Here the CDR3 reads CASSEIVNYGYTF. The CDR3 DNA follows: TGTGCCAGCAGTGAAATAGTTAACTATGGCTACACCTTC.

The genes are TRBV4-3 and TRBJ2-2; D is undetermined. Germline V gives CDR1 LGHNA, CDR2 YSLEER. V gave up 0 bases and J gave up 5 bases, with 4 bases separating them. CDR3 length: 13 residues. CDR3 sequence reads: CASSQDRTGELFF. The CDR3 DNA is TGCGCCAGCAGCCAAGACAGGACCGGGGAGCTGTTTTTT.

The V and J genes are TRBV7-2 and TRBJ2-1; 13 bases align to TRBD2. The CDR3 is 15 amino acids. Germline loops: CDR1 SGHTA, CDR2 FQGNSA. The ends lost 5 bases at V and 8 bases at J; junction bases unmatched: 6. DNA for the CDR3: TGTGCCAGCAGCGAACTAGCGGGGGGGCGGGATGAGCAGTTCTTC. Its translation is CASSELAGGRDEQFF.

The chain links TRBV4-1 to TRBJ2-5, with D possibly being TRBD1 (6 bases). Trimming removed 0 bases from V and 3 bases from J, with 14 bases in between. Germline V CDR1 and CDR2: MGHRA, YSYEKL. This CDR3 has 16 residues. The CDR3 DNA reads TGCGCCAGCAGCCAAGATGGGGGCCCGGTGGAAGAGACCCAGTACTTC. It translates to CASSQDGGPVEETQYF.

This clone was detected a few times. The CDR3 is CASSPESSYNEQFF. The CDR3 DNA is TGTGCCAGCAGCCCAGAAAGCTCCTACAATGAGCAGTTCTTC. The chain links TRBV6-2 or TRBV6-3 to TRBJ2-1; D call uncertain. V shed 6 bases and J shed 0 bases, with 9 bases lying between them. The CDR3 is made up of 14 amino acids. Looked up from germline, CDR1 is MNHEY and CDR2 is SVGEGT.

The chain couples TRBV19 to TRBJ1-2; tentatively, D is TRBD1 (5 bases). Deletions cut 0 bases from V and 5 bases from J, with 13 bases between. This CDR3 is 15 amino acids long. Germline assignment: CDR1 LNHDA and CDR2 SQIVND (reference sequence). The CDR3 nucleotides are TGTGCCAGTAGTATAGATCCGGGAGGGACTTATGGCTACACCTTC. Its protein product is CASSIDPGGTYGYTF. Combining the CDR3 with reference TRBV19 and TRBJ1-2 gives the whole variable domain DGGITQSPKYLFRKEGQNVTLSCEQNLNHDAMYWYRQDPGQGLRLIYYSQIVNDFQKGDIAEGYSVSREKKESFPLTVTSAQKNPTAFYLCASSIDPGGTYGYTFGSGTRLTVV.

The chain recombines TRBV2 with TRBJ2-2; the match to TRBD2 covers 7 bases. The CDR3 extends over 13 amino acids. Trimming took 8 bases from V and 1 from J; bases not matched to a gene: 1. CDR1 and CDR2 (germline): SNHLY, FYNNEI. CDR3 loop: CASRGENTGELFF. The CDR3 coding sequence is TGTGCCAGCCGGGGGGAGAACACCGGGGAGCTGTTTTTT.

V is TRBV24-1 and J is TRBJ2-3, with D unresolved. The CDR3 is 13 amino acids. V lost 2 bases to trimming and J lost 2 bases, with 4 bases between them. CDR1 and CDR2 (germline): KGHDR, SFDVKD. In DNA, the CDR3 is TGTGCCACCAGTGATTCACACACAGATACGCAGTATTTT. Protein: CATSDSHTDTQYF.

The V gene is TRBV19, the J gene TRBJ1-3; D unresolved. The CDR3 sequence is 14 residues long. Germline V CDR1 and CDR2: LNHDA, SQIVND (reference sequence). V was cut by 7 bases and J by 0 bases, with 10 bases left in between. The chain's CDR3 is CASILSSSGNTIYF. CDR3 nucleotides: TGTGCCAGTATTCTTAGTAGCTCTGGAAACACCATATATTTT.

The chain uses TRBV6-1 and TRBJ2-7, with 9 bases that match TRBD1. CDR1 is MNHNS and CDR2 is SASEGT in the germline V gene. V trimming: 2 bases; J trimming: 5 bases; junction bases outside the gene matches: 7. The CDR3 is 15 residues long. In nucleotides, the CDR3 is TGTGCCAGCAGTGAATCGGGGACAGGGAGTGACGAGCAGTACTTC. As protein: CASSESGTGSDEQYF.

The chain carries TRBV6-2 or TRBV6-3 and TRBJ2-7; D gene uncertain. V was shortened by 4 bases and J by 7 bases, with 14 bases between the two germline ends. CDR1 is MNHEY and CDR2 is SVGEGT in the germline V gene. There are 13 residues in the CDR3. CDR3 DNA sequence: TGTGCCAGCAGTTCCTGGATGGTGGGGGAGCAGTACTTC. It specifies CASSSWMVGEQYF.

The gene calls are TRBV18 and TRBJ1-4, with 7 positions matching TRBD1. V was clipped by 6 bases and J by 1 base; unmatched bases: 17. The germline gives CDR1 KGHSH, CDR2 LQKENI. The CDR3 sequence is 19 residues long. The CDR3: CASSERPGQTVGTNEKLFF. CDR3 sequence (DNA): TGTGCCAGCTCGGAAAGGCCGGGACAGACAGTTGGAACTAATGAAAAACTGTTTTTT.

The chain couples TRBV7-9 to TRBJ1-4; 8 nucleotides match TRBD1. V gave up 6 bases and J gave up 6 bases; unmatched junction bases: 12. The CDR3 runs 16 residues. The germline V gene has CDR1 SEHNR and CDR2 FQNEAQ (reference sequence). CDR3 in DNA: TGTGCCAGCAGAGGACAGGGCGGTTTGTCCTATGAAAAACTGTTTTTT. Translating it yields CASRGQGGLSYEKLFF. Full variable domain (missing parts from reference TRBV7-9 and TRBJ1-4): DTGVSQNPRHKITKRGQNVTFRCDPISEHNRLYWYRQTLGQGPEFLTYFQNEAQLEKSRLLSDRFSAERPKGSFSTLEIQRTEQGDSAMYLCASRGQGGLSYEKLFFGSGTQLSVL.

With regard to this clone: Compared with germline, one end of the junction differs, possibly owing to a read error. The CDR3 sequence: CASSPSRVRRWETQYF. DNA for the CDR3: TGTGCTAGCAGCCCCTCCAGGGTTAGAAGATGGGAGACCCAGTACTTC. The chain joins TRBV7-7 to TRBJ2-5, with D perhaps matching TRBD1 (5 bases). The CDR3 has 16 residues. Germline CDR1 reads SSHAT; CDR2 reads FNYEAQ (reference sequence).

J is TRBJ2-7 and V is TRBV11-2; 10 positions match TRBD2. Germline lookup yields CDR1 SGHAT and CDR2 FQNNGV. The CDR3 is 17 residues long. V dropped 5 bases and J dropped 2; count of bases not matched to a gene: 12. The CDR3: CASSPSSSGGIPYEQYF. For the CDR3, the DNA is TGTGCCAGCAGCCCATCATCTAGCGGGGGCATTCCCTACGAGCAGTACTTC.

The V gene is TRBV30, the J gene TRBJ1-1, with TRBD1 as a possible D gene (6 bases). CDR3 size: 15 residues. Germline V gene lookup returns CDR1 GTSNPN and CDR2 SVGIG (reference sequence). Trimming took off 1 base at V and 2 bases at J, with 14 bases between the two ends. CDR3 sequence: CAWSASWTDNTEAFF. As DNA, the CDR3 is TGTGCCTGGAGTGCATCCTGGACAGATAACACTGAAGCTTTCTTT. Variable domain in full (rest from reference TRBV30 and TRBJ1-1): SQTIHQWPATLVQPVGSPLSLECTVEGTSNPNLYWYRQAAGRGLQLLFYSVGIGQISSEVPQNLSASRPQDRQFILSSKKLLLSDSGFYLCAWSASWTDNTEAFFGQGTRLTVV.

This clone has only a few counts. This chain connects TRBV5-1 to TRBJ2-7; D is undetermined. This CDR3 has 12 amino acids. Trimming pared 2 bases from V and 3 bases from J, leaving 6 bases between. Germline-derived CDR1 and CDR2 are SGHRS and YFSETQ. The CDR3 bases are TGCGCCAGCAGCTTCACGTTCTACGAGCAGTACTTC. Encoded protein: CASSFTFYEQYF.